Listed here is a single TCR beta chain. The record originates from a study of blood T cell repertoires in COVID-19. As for the study in general: Material from acute and convalescent COVID-19 was sourced from the United States, Italy and Spain.

Measured with immunoSEQ multiplex PCR; TCRdb has only the in-frame clones, and not every one. The table shows about 160,000 clones, with about 80% occurring only once. Cohort 3 recovery required two negative PCRs, clearance, or symptom resolution. J was trimmed by 2 bases and V by 0 bases; bases with no gene match: 2. Germline lookup yields CDR1 SGHTA and CDR2 FQGNSA. The CDR3 is 16 amino acids. The chain uses TRBV7-2 and TRBJ2-1; 9 bases map to TRBD2. Sequences were obtained from PBMCs or T cells enriched from blood (not recorded which). This clonotype was obtained from a woman aged 55-69 years who had recovered from COVID-19. The CDR3 spells CASSLAGGGAYNEQFF. DNA for the CDR3: TGTGCCAGCAGCTTAGCCGGCGGGGGGGCCTACAATGAGCAGTTCTTC.